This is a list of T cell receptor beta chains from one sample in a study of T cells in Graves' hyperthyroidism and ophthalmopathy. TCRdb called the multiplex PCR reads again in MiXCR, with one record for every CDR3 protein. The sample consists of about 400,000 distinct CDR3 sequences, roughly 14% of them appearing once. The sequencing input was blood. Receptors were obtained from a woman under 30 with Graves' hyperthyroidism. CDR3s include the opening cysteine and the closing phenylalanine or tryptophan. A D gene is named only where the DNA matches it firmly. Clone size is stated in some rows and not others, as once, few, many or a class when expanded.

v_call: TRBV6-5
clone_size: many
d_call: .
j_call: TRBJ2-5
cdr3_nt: TGTGCCAGCAGTTACCTTTCGGGGTTAAGTGAGACCCAGTACTTC
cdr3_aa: CASSYLSGLSETQYF

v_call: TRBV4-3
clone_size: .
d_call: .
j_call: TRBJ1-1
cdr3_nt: TGCGCCAGCAGCCAAGATACAAGGGTAACTGAAGCTTTCTTT
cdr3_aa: CASSQDTRVTEAFF

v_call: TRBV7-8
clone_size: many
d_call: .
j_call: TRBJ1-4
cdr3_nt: TGTGCCTCCGGGCAGGACCTCTTTGCGGAACTGTTTTTT
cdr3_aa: CASGQDLFAELFF

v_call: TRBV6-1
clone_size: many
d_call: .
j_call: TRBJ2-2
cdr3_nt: TGTGCCAGCACCGAAGGAGGGCTGGGGACCGGGGAGCTGTTTTTT
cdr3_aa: CASTEGGLGTGELFF

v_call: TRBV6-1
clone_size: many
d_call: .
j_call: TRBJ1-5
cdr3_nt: TGTGCCAGCACCCCATTCAATCAGCCCCAGCATTTT
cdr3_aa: CASTPFNQPQHF

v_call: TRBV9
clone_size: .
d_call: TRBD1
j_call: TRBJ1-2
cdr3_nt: TGTGCCAGCAGCGTAGAGGGACAGGGGGATACTTATGGCTACACCTTC
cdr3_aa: CASSVEGQGDTYGYTF

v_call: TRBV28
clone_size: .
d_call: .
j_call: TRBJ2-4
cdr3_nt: TGTGCCAGCAGCGCACCCCTGGGAGGTCAAGCCAAAAACATTCAGTACTTC
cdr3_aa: CASSAPLGGQAKNIQYF

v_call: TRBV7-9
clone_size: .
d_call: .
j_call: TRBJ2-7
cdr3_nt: TGTGCCAGCGTCCCCAGACAGCCGGAGTCCTACGAGCAGTACTTC
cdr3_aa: CASVPRQPESYEQYF

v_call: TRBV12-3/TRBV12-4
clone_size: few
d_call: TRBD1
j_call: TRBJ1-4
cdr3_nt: TGTGCCAGCAGATCCCCGGGACAGACGACAACTAATGAAAAACTGTTTTTT
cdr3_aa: CASRSPGQTTTNEKLFF

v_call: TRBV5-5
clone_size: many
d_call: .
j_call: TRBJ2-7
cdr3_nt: TGTGCCAGCAGTTTGGAAAGAGGGTTGTCCTACGAGCAGTACTTC
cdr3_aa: CASSLERGLSYEQYF

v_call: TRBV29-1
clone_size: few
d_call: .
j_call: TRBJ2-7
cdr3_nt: TGCAGCGTGACGGGTGGGAGCTCCTACGAGCAGTACTTC
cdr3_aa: CSVTGGSSYEQYF

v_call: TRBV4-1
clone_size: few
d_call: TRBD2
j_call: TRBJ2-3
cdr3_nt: TGCGCCAGCAGCCAGATAGCGGGGGGGGTCACAGATACGCAGTATTTT
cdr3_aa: CASSQIAGGVTDTQYF

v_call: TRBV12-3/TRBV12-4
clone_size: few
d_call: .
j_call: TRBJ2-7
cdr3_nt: TGTGCCAGCAGTTTGGGGTGGGACTTAACCTACGAGCAGTACTTC
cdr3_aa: CASSLGWDLTYEQYF

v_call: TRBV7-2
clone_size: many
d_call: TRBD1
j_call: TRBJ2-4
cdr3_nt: TGTGCCAGCAGCTGGGACAGGGTCGAAAACATTCAGTACTTC
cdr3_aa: CASSWDRVENIQYF

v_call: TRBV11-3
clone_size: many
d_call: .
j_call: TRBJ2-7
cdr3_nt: TGTGCCAGCAGCTCCTACAGGGCCCCCTACGAGCAGTACTTC
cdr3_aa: CASSSYRAPYEQYF

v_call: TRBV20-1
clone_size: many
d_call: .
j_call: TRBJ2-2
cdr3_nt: TGCAGTGCTAGAGATTTCACAACCGGGGAGCTGTTTTTT
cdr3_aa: CSARDFTTGELFF

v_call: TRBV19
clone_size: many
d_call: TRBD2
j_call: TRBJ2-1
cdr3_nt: TGTGCCAGTAGTTCGGGACTAGCGGGAGCCCATGAGCAGTTCTTC
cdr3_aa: CASSSGLAGAHEQFF

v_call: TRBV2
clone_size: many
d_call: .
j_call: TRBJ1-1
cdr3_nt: TGTGCCAGCACCAGGGAGGCCTTGAACACTGAAGCTTTCTTT
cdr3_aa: CASTREALNTEAFF

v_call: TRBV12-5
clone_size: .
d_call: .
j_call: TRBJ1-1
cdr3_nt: TGTGCTAGTGGATTATCCCAGGGGTTGAACACTGAAGCTTTCTTT
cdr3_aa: CASGLSQGLNTEAFF

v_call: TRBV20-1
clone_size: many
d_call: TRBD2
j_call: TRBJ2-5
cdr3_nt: TGCAGTGCTAGAGCGGGGGGAGAGACCCAGTACTTC
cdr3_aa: CSARAGGETQYF

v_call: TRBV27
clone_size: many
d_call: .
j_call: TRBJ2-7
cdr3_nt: TGTGCCAGCAGCACGGGAGCGCACTACGAGCAGTACTTC
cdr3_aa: CASSTGAHYEQYF

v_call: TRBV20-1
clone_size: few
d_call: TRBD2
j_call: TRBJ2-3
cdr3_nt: TGCAGTGCTAGAGAAGGTAGCGGGGACACAGATACGCAGTATTTT
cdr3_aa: CSAREGSGDTDTQYF

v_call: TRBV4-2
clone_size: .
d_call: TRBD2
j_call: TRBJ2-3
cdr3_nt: TGTGCCAGCAGCCAGAAGGCACTAGCGGGGGGGGAAGATACGCAGTATTTT
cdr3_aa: CASSQKALAGGEDTQYF

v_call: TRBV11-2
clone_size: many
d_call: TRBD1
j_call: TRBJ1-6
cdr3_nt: TGTGCCAGCAGCCACCCAGGGGGCTCGGATTCACCCCTCCACTTT
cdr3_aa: CASSHPGGSDSPLHF

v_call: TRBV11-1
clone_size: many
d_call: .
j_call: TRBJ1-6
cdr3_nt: TGTGCCAGCAGTTTCCACAGGAGCGTTAATTCACCCCTCCACTTT
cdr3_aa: CASSFHRSVNSPLHF

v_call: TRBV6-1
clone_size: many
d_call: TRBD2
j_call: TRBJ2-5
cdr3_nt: TGTGCCAGCAGTCGGGCGGGGGAAGAGACCCAGTACTTC
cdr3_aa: CASSRAGEETQYF